This T cell receptor (beta chain) was captured in a study of T cell responses to AZD1222 COVID-19 vaccine. CDR3 length equals 13 residues. Trimming cost V 3 bases and J 5 bases, with 8 bases left between them. Looked up from germline, CDR1 is KGHSH and CDR2 is LQKENI. Only in-frame clones appear in the TCRdb table, and some are missing; sequencing was by immunoSEQ multiplex PCR. Among about 100,000 clones listed, approximately 90% were seen once. A single count supports this clone. This TCR came from an adult in good health. This chain links TRBV18 with TRBJ1-5, with a tentative D call TRBD1 (5 bases). The specimen comprised peripheral blood, sampled on day 0 of AZD1222 vaccination. CDR3 coding DNA: TGTGCCAGCTCACCCCAGGGAGATCAGCCCCAGCATTTT. Translated, it gives CASSPQGDQPQHF.